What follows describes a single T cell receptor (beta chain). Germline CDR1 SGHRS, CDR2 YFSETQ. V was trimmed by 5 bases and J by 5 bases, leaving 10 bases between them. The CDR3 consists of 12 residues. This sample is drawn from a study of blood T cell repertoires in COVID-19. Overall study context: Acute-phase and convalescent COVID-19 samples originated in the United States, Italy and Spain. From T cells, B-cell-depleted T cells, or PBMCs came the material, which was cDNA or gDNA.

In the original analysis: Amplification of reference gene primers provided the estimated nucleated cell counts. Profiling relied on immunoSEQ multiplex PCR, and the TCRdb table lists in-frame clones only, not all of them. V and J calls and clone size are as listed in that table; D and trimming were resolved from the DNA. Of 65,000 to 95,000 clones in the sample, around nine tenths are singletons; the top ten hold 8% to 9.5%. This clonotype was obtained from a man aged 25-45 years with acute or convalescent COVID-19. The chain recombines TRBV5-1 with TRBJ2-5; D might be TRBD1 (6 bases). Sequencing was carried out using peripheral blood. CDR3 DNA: TGCGCCAGCAGTCGTAGGGGGGAGACCCAGTACTTC. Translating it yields CASSRRGETQYF.